The 30 T cell receptor beta chains reported below all come from one sample, sequenced in a study of cytomegalovirus exposure and HLA in healthy donors. PCR primers comprised 60 Vbeta and 13 Jbeta primers. Sequencing used immunoSEQ multiplex PCR; TCRdb keeps in-frame clones, though not all of them. The sample spans 50,000 to 75,000 clones; the ten largest clones claim approximately 2.1%. Sequencing used PBMCs. The receptors were gathered from a woman younger than 35 in good health and CMV-seronegative.

V and J are TRBV5-4 and TRBJ1-1; 8 nucleotides line up with TRBD1. The CDR3 has 15 amino acids. The V segment lost 4 bases and the J segment 1 base; nucleotides outside the gene matches: 6. CDR1 is SGHNT, CDR2 YYREEE, per germline (reference sequence). The chain's CDR3 is CASSLRTGQNTEAFF. CDR3 bases: TGTGCCAGCAGCCTCCGGACAGGGCAGAACACTGAAGCTTTCTTT.

The rearrangement joins TRBV5-6 to TRBJ1-1; 7 positions match TRBD1. CDR1 and CDR2 (germline): SGHDT, YYEEEE. This CDR3 has 17 residues. V was clipped by 3 bases and J by 2 bases; unmatched bases: 13. CDR3: CASSSDFKGQINTEAFF. The CDR3 DNA reads TGTGCCAGCAGCTCAGACTTTAAGGGACAGATAAACACTGAAGCTTTCTTT.

V gene TRBV19 combines with J gene TRBJ2-7, with a possible D match to TRBD1 (5 bases). Per the germline V gene, CDR1 is LNHDA and CDR2 is SQIVND (reference sequence). Trimming pared 1 base from V and 2 bases from J, leaving 12 bases between. CDR3 length: 15 residues. The CDR3 nucleotides are TGTGCCAGTAGTATAGCAGGTCAGGGCGCCTACGAGCAGTACTTC. This sequence encodes CASSIAGQGAYEQYF. Together with reference TRBV19 and TRBJ2-7, the CDR3 gives the full variable domain: DGGITQSPKYLFRKEGQNVTLSCEQNLNHDAMYWYRQDPGQGLRLIYYSQIVNDFQKGDIAEGYSVSREKKESFPLTVTSAQKNPTAFYLCASSIAGQGAYEQYFGPGTRLTVT.

The CDR3: CASSQPLGTDSPLHF. The CDR3 bases are TGCGCCAGCAGCCAACCCCTAGGGACAGATTCACCCCTCCACTTT. The V call is TRBV4-1, the J call TRBJ1-6; 7 nucleotides align to TRBD1. Germline V gene lookup returns CDR1 MGHRA and CDR2 YSYEKL. The CDR3 totals 15 residues. V lost 2 bases to trimming and J lost 8 bases; unmatched junction nucleotides: 6.

This rearrangement joins TRBV19 to TRBJ2-1; D perhaps matches TRBD2 (6 bases). Trimming shortened V by 1 base and J by 12 bases, and 10 bases separated the two germline ends. Per germline, CDR1 LNHDA and CDR2 SQIVND (reference sequence). This CDR3 is built from 12 residues. DNA for the CDR3: TGTGCCAGTAGTATAGTTGGAGGGTCGCAGTTCTTC. This translates into CASSIVGGSQFF.

The chain uses TRBV30 and TRBJ2-1, with 7 bases that match TRBD1. V gave up 5 bases and J gave up 15 bases; unmatched junction bases: 10. Germline V gene data show CDR1 as GTSNPN and CDR2 as SVGIG (reference sequence). CDR3 length: 11 residues. The CDR3 DNA reads TGTGCCTGGTCGTGGGACAGCCCTAGGTTCTTC. Translation gives CAWSWDSPRFF.

V and J are TRBV6-5 and TRBJ2-3; a weak D match, TRBD1 (5 bases). The length of the CDR3 is 14 residues. The V and J ends lost 6 bases and 3 bases respectively, with 13 bases between them. CDR1 is MNHEY and CDR2 is SVGAGI in the germline V gene. Written as DNA, the CDR3 is TGTGCCAGCAGGTTCCAGGGATGGACAGATACGCAGTATTTT. Its protein product is CASRFQGWTDTQYF.

The chain uses TRBV6-5 and TRBJ1-1; D remains ambiguous. V was shortened by 2 bases and J by 2 bases, with 9 bases between the two germline ends. The CDR3 covers 14 residues. Germline V gives CDR1 MNHEY, CDR2 SVGAGI. The CDR3 sequence is CASSYGPGNTEAFF. CDR3 in DNA: TGTGCCAGCAGTTACGGGCCAGGAAACACTGAAGCTTTCTTT.

The genes are TRBV7-6 and TRBJ1-1, with a weak D call TRBD1 (5 bases). CDR1 is SGHVS, CDR2 FNYEAQ, per germline. This CDR3 contains 13 residues. Trimming stripped 3 bases from V and 4 bases from J, with 9 bases between. CDR3 in amino acids: CASSLDRGTEAFF. The CDR3 DNA reads as TGTGCCAGCAGCTTGGATAGGGGCACTGAAGCTTTCTTT.

The J gene is TRBJ1-6, the V gene TRBV7-2; the D gene is possibly TRBD1 (5 bases). CDR1 and CDR2 from the germline V gene are SGHTA and FQGNSA. The V end was cut by 0 bases, the J end by 7 bases, with 10 bases between. The CDR3 consists of 15 residues. For the CDR3, the DNA is TGTGCCAGCAGCTTAGCCGGGGGAAGGAATTCACCCCTCCACTTT. This gives the protein CASSLAGGRNSPLHF.

J is TRBJ2-6 and V is TRBV7-7, with D unresolved. V gave up 1 base and J gave up 0 bases, with 4 bases separating them. This CDR3 region has 15 residues. CDR1 SSHAT and CDR2 FNYEAQ come from the germline V gene (reference sequence). The CDR3 bases are TGTGCCAGCAGCTTAGGCGGCTCTGGGGCCAACGTCCTGACTTTC. Its protein is CASSLGGSGANVLTF.

The chain joins TRBV2 to TRBJ1-2; 8 bases align to TRBD1. The length of the CDR3 is 14 residues. CDR1 and CDR2 from the germline V gene are SNHLY and FYNNEI. The V segment lost 4 bases and the J segment 5 bases; nucleotides outside the gene matches: 6. CDR3 sequence: CASSAQQGEYGYTF. The CDR3 nucleotides are TGTGCCAGCAGTGCTCAACAGGGGGAGTATGGCTACACCTTC. Filled out from reference TRBV2 and TRBJ1-2, the complete variable domain reads EPEVTQTPSHQVTQMGQEVILRCVPISNHLYFYWYRQILGQKVEFLVSFYNNEISEKSEIFDDQFSVERPDGSNFTLKIRSTKLEDSAMYFCASSAQQGEYGYTFGSGTRLTVV.

CDR3 residues: CASSLDGTSGRSEQYF. Here the CDR3 DNA reads TGCGCCAGCAGCCTGGACGGGACTAGCGGGAGAAGTGAGCAGTACTTC. The rearrangement joins TRBV5-1 to TRBJ2-7; 14 nucleotides agree with TRBD2. The CDR3 is made up of 16 amino acids. J gave up 7 bases and V 4 bases, and 10 bases lay outside the gene matches. Germline CDR1 SGHRS, CDR2 YFSETQ.

CDR3 amino acids: CASSLEGPTYEQYF. The CDR3 coding sequence is TGCGCCAGCAGCTTGGAGGGGCCCACCTACGAGCAGTACTTC. The chain links TRBV5-1 to TRBJ2-7; tentatively, D is TRBD1 (5 bases). The CDR3 is 14 amino acids. Between the trimmed V and J ends, which lost 0 bases and 2 bases, there was a span of 9 bases. CDR1 is SGHRS, CDR2 YFSETQ, per germline.

The CDR3 reads CAIQGQGGGYTF. The CDR3, as DNA: TGTGCCATCCAGGGACAGGGCGGAGGCTACACCTTC. This sequence joins TRBV10-3 and TRBJ1-2; 9 positions match TRBD1. The V and J ends lost 8 bases and 8 bases, in that order; junction bases with no gene match: 6. CDR1 is ENHRY, CDR2 SYGVKD, per germline. The CDR3 is 12 amino acids.

As for this clone: Other DNA sequences of this sample code for an identical CDR3. The V and J genes are TRBV28 and TRBJ1-5; a weak D match, TRBD1 (6 bases). The V end was cut by 5 bases, the J end by 0 bases, with 17 bases between. The CDR3 covers 17 residues. CDR1 is MDHEN and CDR2 is SYDVKM in the germline V gene. CDR3 sequence (DNA): TGTGCCAGCAGTCCAACAGGGATCCCCTATAGCAATCAGCCCCAGCATTTT. This gives the protein CASSPTGIPYSNQPQHF. The full variable domain, in which reference TRBV28 and TRBJ1-5 provide the parts outside the CDR3, is DVKVTQSSRYLVKRTGEKVFLECVQDMDHENMFWYRQDPGLGLRLIYFSYDVKMKEKGDIPEGYSVSREKKERFSLILESASTNQTSMYLCASSPTGIPYSNQPQHFGDGTRLSIL.

V usage is TRBV10-3 and J usage is TRBJ1-2; no clear D. The germline gives CDR1 ENHRY, CDR2 SYGVKD. Trimming removed 4 bases from V and 3 bases from J, with 27 bases in between. The CDR3 consists of 19 residues. The CDR3 reads CAISGPNYGGLPNDYGYTF. In DNA, the CDR3 is TGTGCCATCAGTGGCCCCAATTACGGAGGGCTCCCGAATGACTATGGCTACACCTTC.

This chain joins TRBV29-1 and TRBJ1-2, with a possible D match to TRBD1 (6 bases). The length of the CDR3 is 12 residues. Germline lookup yields CDR1 SQVTM and CDR2 ANQGSEA. Trimming shortened V by 7 bases and J by 1 base, and 10 bases separated the two germline ends. The CDR3 loop reads CSGGGSNYGYTF. CDR3 bases: TGCAGCGGGGGGGGCAGTAACTATGGCTACACCTTC.

The V and J genes are TRBV19 and TRBJ2-5; TRBD1 is a possible D gene (5 bases). Germline V gene data show CDR1 as LNHDA and CDR2 as SQIVND (reference sequence). Trimming left V 3 bases short and J 5 bases short, with 10 bases between. The CDR3 contains 13 residues. CDR3 DNA: TGTGCCAGTAGTATCCAGGGAAGGGAGACCCAGTACTTC. It specifies CASSIQGRETQYF.

The CDR3 DNA is TGTGCCAGCAGTGAATCAGGGTTAGGTCAGCCCCAGCATTTT. Its protein product is CASSESGLGQPQHF. This chain joins TRBV6-1 and TRBJ1-5; D might be TRBD1 (5 bases). Germline CDR1 reads MNHNS; CDR2 reads SASEGT. Trimming pared 2 bases from V and 6 bases from J, leaving 11 bases between. The CDR3 length is 14 residues.

The chain joins TRBV5-1 to TRBJ2-2; the D gene is possibly TRBD2 (6 bases). The CDR3 contains 15 residues. CDR1 is SGHRS and CDR2 is YFSETQ in the germline V gene. V lost 4 bases and J 6 bases, leaving 16 bases between the germline ends. Here the CDR3 reads CASSPYPGGSGELFF. The CDR3 coding sequence is TGCGCCAGCAGCCCCTATCCCGGGGGTTCCGGGGAGCTGTTTTTT.

As for this clone: Other DNA sequences from this sample encode an identical CDR3 as well. The J gene is TRBJ2-5, the V gene TRBV5-1; 8 positions match TRBD2. With V trimmed by 4 bases and J by 5 bases, 1 base remained unmatched. Germline CDR1 reads SGHRS; CDR2 reads YFSETQ. The CDR3 contains 12 residues. The CDR3 DNA follows: TGCGCCAGCAGCCGGGAGGGGGAGACCCAGTACTTC. The encoded protein is CASSREGETQYF.

The J gene is TRBJ1-6, the V gene TRBV18, with 7 bases identical to TRBD1. The CDR3 has 16 amino acids. Germline values: CDR1 KGHSH, CDR2 LQKENI. V lost 2 bases and J lost 8; bases outside the gene matches: 9. CDR3 sequence reads: CASSPGAGGPYSPLHF. As DNA, the CDR3 is TGTGCCAGCTCACCAGGCGCAGGGGGGCCATATTCACCCCTCCACTTT.

The V and J genes are TRBV5-1 and TRBJ2-5, with TRBD2 matching over 11 bases. CDR1 is SGHRS and CDR2 is YFSETQ in the germline V gene. Unmatched junction bases numbered 0, after V lost 1 base and J lost 4 bases. CDR3 size: 14 residues. The DNA for the CDR3 is TGCGCCAGCAGCTTGACTAGCGGGAGAGAGACCCAGTACTTC. This sequence encodes CASSLTSGRETQYF.

The chain links TRBV18 to TRBJ1-2, with 8 bases fitting TRBD1. CDR1 is KGHSH, CDR2 LQKENI, per germline. The CDR3 runs to 16 residues. Trimming at V came to 2 bases and at J to 6 bases, leaving 11 bases not matched to a gene. The chain's CDR3 is CASSPSFGQGGNGYTF. The CDR3, as DNA: TGTGCCAGCTCACCATCCTTTGGACAGGGAGGGAATGGCTACACCTTC.

The genes are TRBV4-1 and TRBJ2-7; TRBD2 matches 10 bases. V lost 0 bases, J lost 4 bases, and 6 bases stayed unmatched. CDR3 length: 16 amino acids. In germline, CDR1 is MGHRA, CDR2 YSYEKL. Written as DNA, the CDR3 is TGCGCCAGCAGCCAAGAGCCTCTAGCGGGGGCGTACGAGCAGTACTTC. This codes for CASSQEPLAGAYEQYF.

This chain uses TRBV2 with TRBJ1-5; D unresolved. With 2 bases removed from V and 4 bases from J, the gap between germline ends came to 18 bases. There are 17 residues in the CDR3. Germline assignment: CDR1 SNHLY and CDR2 FYNNEI. CDR3 sequence reads: CASSESWGGFRNQPQHF. CDR3 coding DNA: TGTGCCAGCAGTGAATCTTGGGGAGGGTTTAGAAATCAGCCCCAGCATTTT.

The chain couples TRBV6-6 to TRBJ1-3; 7 nucleotides line up with TRBD1. The CDR3 spans 15 residues. Germline V CDR1 and CDR2: MNHNY, SVGAGI (reference sequence). The V and J ends lost 9 bases and 0 bases, in that order; junction bases with no gene match: 8. The CDR3 nucleotides read TGTGCCAGTGTCCTGGGACAGACCTCTGGAAACACCATATATTTT. Its translation is CASVLGQTSGNTIYF.

The CDR3 here is CASSVTGNSPLHF. As DNA, the CDR3 is TGTGCCAGCAGTGTTACAGGAAATTCACCCCTCCACTTT. The rearrangement links TRBV6-6 to TRBJ1-6; maybe TRBD1 (5 bases). The CDR3 runs to 13 residues. Germline values: CDR1 MNHNY, CDR2 SVGAGI (reference sequence). Trimming took off 5 bases at V and 7 bases at J, with 9 bases between the two ends.

This chain joins TRBV18 and TRBJ1-1, with 8 bases matching TRBD1. V trimming: 11 bases; J trimming: 5 bases; junction bases outside the gene matches: 10. In germline, CDR1 is KGHSH, CDR2 LQKENI. The CDR3 loop spans 13 amino acids. The CDR3 DNA reads TGTGCCGGGAGGACAGGGATGAGAACTGAAGCTTTCTTT. Translating it yields CAGRTGMRTEAFF.